This T cell receptor beta chain stems from a study of CD4+ T cells in melanoma. About this clone: Its specificity is not known.

Study results and caveats: CD8+ T cell, macrophage and B cell function reportedly correlated with neoantigen-specific CD4+ T cells. In melanoma, neoantigen-specific CD4+ T cells reportedly differed in differentiation state.

Sequencing used immunoSEQ multiplex PCR; TCRdb keeps in-frame clones, though not all of them. The sample consists of around 100,000 clones, about 92% of them appearing once. What was sequenced was peripheral blood. The TCR originated in a human donor with melanoma.

The CDR3 DNA is TGCGCCAGCAGCTTGCCTAGCTCGACCCATGAGCAGTTCTTC. Amino acid sequence: CASSLPSSTHEQFF. The chain uses TRBV5-1 and TRBJ2-1, with D possibly matching TRBD2 (5 bases). CDR1 SGHRS and CDR2 YFSETQ come from the germline V gene. With 1 base removed from V and 8 bases from J, the gap between germline ends came to 13 bases. This CDR3 has 14 amino acids.